This is a list of T cell receptor beta chains from one sample in a study of OX40 agonist ivuxolimab in advanced cancers. The protocol was immunoSEQ multiplex PCR, while the TCRdb copy is restricted to in-frame clones and leaves out a portion. The table lists tens of thousands of clones, approximately 88% of them singletons. This sample comprised CD4+ or CD8+ T cells sorted from blood, obtained in a trial of the OX40 agonist ivuxolimab. The receptors come from an adult with an advanced solid tumor such as melanoma, head and neck, liver or kidney cancer. The CDR3 runs from the conserved cysteine through the conserved F or W. The order of the fields is V gene, clone size, J gene, D gene, CDR3 protein, CDR3 DNA. A D gene is named only where the DNA matches it firmly. Clone size, where shown, is once, few, many, or a class for clones that have expanded.

TRBV5-6	.	TRBJ1-6	.	CASSLAGSGQKSSPLHF	TGTGCCAGCAGCTTGGCCGGGAGTGGACAAAAAAGTTCACCCCTCCACTTT
TRBV5-1	.	TRBJ2-5	.	CASSSGPTETQYF	TGCGCCAGCAGCTCTGGACCAACCGAGACCCAGTACTTC
TRBV4-1	.	TRBJ1-4	TRBD1	CASSRLLGTGGIDEKLFF	TGCGCCAGCAGCCGATTACTAGGGACAGGGGGCATCGATGAAAAACTGTTTTTT
TRBV2	.	TRBJ2-3	.	CASSLTPGPDTQYF	TGTGCCAGCAGCCTAACGCCGGGCCCAGATACGCAGTATTTT
TRBV5-1	few	TRBJ1-3	.	CASSLEISGNTIYF	TGCGCCAGCAGCTTGGAAATCTCTGGAAACACCATATATTTT
TRBV7-9	.	TRBJ1-1	TRBD1	CASSLAILGDRGTEAFF	TGTGCCAGCAGCTTAGCTATATTGGGGGACAGGGGGACTGAAGCTTTCTTT
TRBV6-5	.	TRBJ2-7	TRBD2	CASRQLAGETYEQYF	TGTGCCAGCAGACAACTAGCGGGGGAAACCTACGAGCAGTACTTC
TRBV6-4	.	TRBJ1-5	.	CASSPDAYSNQPQHF	TGTGCCAGCAGTCCCGACGCGTATAGCAATCAGCCCCAGCATTTT
TRBV11-2	.	TRBJ2-4	.	CASKERAKNIQYF	TGTGCCAGCAAGGAGAGAGCCAAAAACATTCAGTACTTC
TRBV7-9	.	TRBJ1-5	.	CASSFSLTHRADQPQHF	TGTGCCAGCAGCTTTTCCCTTACCCACAGGGCGGATCAGCCCCAGCATTTT
TRBV6-5	.	TRBJ2-7	.	CASSSWTGYEQYF	TGTGCCAGCAGTTCCTGGACGGGCTACGAGCAGTACTTC
TRBV5-8	.	TRBJ2-2	.	CASSLGDRANTGELFF	TGTGCCAGCAGCTTGGGGGACCGCGCGAACACCGGGGAGCTGTTTTTT
TRBV5-8	.	TRBJ1-5	.	CASSFREQPQHF	TGTGCCAGCAGCTTTAGGGAGCAGCCCCAGCATTTT
TRBV29-1	many	TRBJ2-1	.	CSVDGVGTNLNEQFF	TGCAGCGTTGATGGGGTGGGGACAAACCTCAATGAGCAGTTCTTC
TRBV5-1	.	TRBJ1-5	TRBD1	CASSFFSGQVPQPQHF	TGCGCCAGCAGCTTTTTCTCGGGACAGGTTCCTCAGCCCCAGCATTTT
TRBV4-2	.	TRBJ2-5	.	CASSQNRDAQETQYF	TGTGCCAGCAGCCAGAACCGGGACGCCCAAGAGACCCAGTACTTC
TRBV14	.	TRBJ2-7	.	CASSQGNSYEQYF	TGTGCCAGCAGCCAAGGGAACTCCTACGAGCAGTACTTC
TRBV28	.	TRBJ1-1	.	CASSMINTEAFF	TGTGCCAGCAGTATGATCAACACTGAAGCTTTCTTT